The present TCR beta chain was sequenced within a study of a mutant IDH1 vaccine in newly diagnosed glioma (dated by TCRdb to 2020 to 2022). Regarding the study in general: Patients received eight vaccinations in weeks 1, 3, 5, 7, 11, 15, 19 and 23, corresponding to visits V03 through V10. Vaccination started 4-6 weeks after radiotherapy alone, or was given together with temozolomide cycles in the groups whose treatment included chemotherapy. Peripheral blood was drawn at six visits: V03 (baseline), V05, V07, V10, V12 and V13. Before enrollment, patients had received standard therapy of radiotherapy alone, temozolomide alone, or radiochemotherapy with temozolomide; most received the combination. For exploratory analyses, longitudinal TCRB deep sequencing was carried out in about two dozen treated patients wherever samples were available. The 32 treated patients were approximately 62% male and about 38% female, with a mean age of around 40 years.

To note about this clone: The antigen this receptor binds is unknown. Relative to the germline gene, one junction end is altered; a read error may explain this.

From the cysteine through the phenylalanine, the CDR3 covers 17 amino acids. Only CDR3 DNA is held: 51 bases, read in frame from base 1. CDR1 MRHNA and CDR2 SNTAGT are derived from the germline V gene. The method was the immunoSEQ multiplex PCR assay. Following the manufacturer's protocol, the hsTCRB Kit was used to amplify rearranged TCR beta chain sequences. An Illumina MiSeq was used to sequence the TCRB libraries. For the original study's pipeline: Demultiplexing, trimming and gene mapping were performed with the kit vendor's proprietary platform. This is the immuneACCESS table as TCRdb keeps it, with only in-frame sequences that have V and J called. A part of the clones is gone; compared with another copy, unresolved V genes explain less than half, and the rest is unexplained. That table furnishes V, J and clone size, whereas the DNA furnished D and trimming. Across this sample there are 45,000 to 70,000 clones, with around 81% seen only once. In total, the top ten clones hold 3% to 4% of the sample.

Overall study results and their limits: Vaccine-induced immune responses across multiple MHC alleles were detected in 93.3% of patients. It was noted by the authors that analyses of patient blood samples could not be reproduced owing to sample limitations. Pseudoprogression appeared unrelated to alterations in the top peripheral T cell clonotypes detected by TCRB sequencing. PBMC samples for TCRB deep sequencing were selected based on availability.

The sample's time point, from its label and the paper: week 5, during vaccination. Every vaccine dose consisted of 300 ug of a 20-mer mutant IDH1 peptide in Montanide, administered subcutaneously together with topical imiquimod. All donors had newly diagnosed IDH1-mutant astrocytomas of WHO grade 3 or 4 that showed loss of nuclear ATRX. The samples were drawn from NOA16, a multicentre, single-arm, open-label phase I trial in Germany that tested a mutant IDH1 peptide vaccine in humans for the first time. Genomic DNA for TCRB sequencing was extracted from EDTA blood using the DNeasy Blood and Tissue Kit.

Here the chain combines TRBV6-4 and TRBJ2-7, with TRBD2 perhaps the D gene, on 7 matching bases. Sample: PBMCs, taken from a glioma patient whose treatment included an IDH1 peptide vaccine. The TCR originated in a man aged 25-40 years with glioma. The CDR3 protein: CASSYSTGGLALYEQYF. In nucleotides, the sequence is TGTGCCAGCAGTTACTCTACGGGGGGCCTCGCCCTCTACGAGCAGTACTTC.